This T cell receptor beta chain was observed in a study of cytomegalovirus exposure and HLA in healthy donors. Across the study: One earlier analysis, a look at around 170 million T cells, found some 110 million unique TCR beta sequences.

General study results and limits: With high specificity and sensitivity, the classifier reportedly diagnosed cytomegalovirus status.

The PCR made use of 60 Vbeta and 13 Jbeta primers. Measured with immunoSEQ multiplex PCR; TCRdb has only the in-frame clones, and not every one. This repertoire shows some 190,000 clones, about 87% found once; its top ten account for roughly 1.9%. Germline CDR1 is SNHLY and CDR2 is FYNNEI. The CDR3 is made up of 14 amino acids. V dropped 4 bases and J dropped 1; count of bases not matched to a gene: 0. As concerns this clone: The antigen remains unidentified.

The sequenced material came from PBMCs. The sequence came from a woman aged 18-30 years in good health and CMV-seronegative. This chain uses TRBV2 with TRBJ2-2, with TRBD1 matching over 7 bases. CDR3 bases: TGTGCCAGCAGTGGACAGGGGAACACCGGGGAGCTGTTTTTT. Protein sequence: CASSGQGNTGELFF.